These 19 T cell receptor beta chains were sequenced from one sample in a study of molecular identifiers for immune sequencing clone quantification. TCRdb used MiXCR to reprocess the PCR reads, holding one entry per CDR3 protein. The profile covers more than 250,000 distinct CDR3 sequences, with roughly 23% appearing a single time and over 0.7% taken by the ten largest. Sequencing input: naive CD8+ T cells from blood, with Jurkat cell RNA spiked in. Described subset: FACS-sorted CD8+CD4-CCR7+CD45RA+ naive T cells. The origin of the receptors is a human donor in good health. Some libraries in this study had Jurkat cell RNA spiked in.

This clonotype was counted many times. V usage is TRBV7-6 and J usage is TRBJ2-7; D call uncertain. This CDR3 contains 12 residues. The germline CDR1 and CDR2 sequences are SGHVS and FNYEAQ. Trimming pared 0 bases from V and 5 bases from J, leaving 5 bases between. The CDR3 loop is CASSLASHEQYF. The CDR3 DNA sequence: TGTGCCAGCAGCTTAGCTTCTCACGAGCAGTACTTC.

As concerns this clonotype: A single base separates this from a much larger clone, so it may be a read error. In this CDR3 the conserved last residue, phenylalanine or tryptophan, is missing, so a read error is likely. The rearrangement links TRBV7-9 to TRBJ2-7; D is undetermined. Per the germline V gene, CDR1 is SEHNR and CDR2 is FQNEAQ (reference sequence). CDR3 size: 14 residues. V was clipped by 5 bases and J by 2 bases, with 13 bases between them. DNA of the CDR3: TGTGCCAGCAGCCTCACAACTCAGGCCTACGAGCAGTACCTC. It translates to CASSLTTQAYEQYL.

At least ten counts were recorded for this clonotype. The rearrangement joins TRBV28 to TRBJ2-5; D is tentatively TRBD1 or TRBD2 (6 bases each). CDR1 is MDHEN, CDR2 SYDVKM, per germline. CDR3 length: 17 residues. V was clipped by 0 bases and J by 0 bases, with 14 bases between them. The DNA for the CDR3 is TGTGCCAGCAGTTTATGGGGGGGCGCGGAATACCAAGAGACCCAGTACTTC. It yields the protein CASSLWGGAEYQETQYF. Using reference TRBV28 and TRBJ2-5 for the parts outside the CDR3, the full variable domain is DVKVTQSSRYLVKRTGEKVFLECVQDMDHENMFWYRQDPGLGLRLIYFSYDVKMKEKGDIPEGYSVSREKKERFSLILESASTNQTSMYLCASSLWGGAEYQETQYFGPGTRLLVL.

This clonotype was seen repeatedly, ten times or more. The gene calls are TRBV4-1 and TRBJ1-5; the match to TRBD1 covers 9 bases. Germline CDR1 is MGHRA and CDR2 is YSYEKL. The V and J ends lost 2 bases and 6 bases, in that order; junction bases with no gene match: 5. This CDR3 has 15 amino acids. CDR3 loop: CASSQPGQGGQPQHF. As DNA, the CDR3 is TGCGCCAGCAGCCAACCGGGACAGGGCGGTCAGCCCCAGCATTTT.

The genes are TRBV6-4 and TRBJ2-7; D is unclear. This CDR3 spans 13 amino acids. The ends were cut back, 5 bases at V and 6 bases at J, with 14 bases in the middle. Looked up from germline, CDR1 is MRHNA and CDR2 is SNTAGT. The CDR3 sequence is CASSPDALSEQYF. As DNA, the CDR3 is TGTGCCAGCAGTCCCGATGCCTTAAGCGAGCAGTACTTC.

The V gene is TRBV7-2, the J gene TRBJ1-2; D unclear. The CDR3 extends over 14 amino acids. Trimming removed 5 bases from V and 4 bases from J, with 14 bases in between. The germline CDR1 and CDR2 sequences are SGHTA and FQGNSA. The CDR3 protein is CASSPSSACYGYTF. DNA of the CDR3: TGTGCCAGCAGCCCGTCATCAGCCTGCTATGGCTACACCTTC.

This clonotype turned up a few times. The V and J genes are TRBV7-3 and TRBJ2-6; possible D gene TRBD2, 6 bases. The germline V gene encodes CDR1 SGHTA and CDR2 FQGTGA. V was shortened by 4 bases and J by 3 bases, with 13 bases between the two germline ends. This CDR3 has 16 residues. The CDR3 bases are TGTGCCAGCAGCTCTAATCGGGGGTTTGGGGCCAACGTCCTGACTTTC. It is translated as CASSSNRGFGANVLTF. Based on the CDR3 plus reference TRBV7-3 and TRBJ2-6, the full variable domain is GAGVSQTPSNKVTEKGKYVELRCDPISGHTALYWYRQSLGQGPEFLIYFQGTGAADDSGLPNDRFFAVRPEGSVSTLKIQRTERGDSAVYLCASSSNRGFGANVLTFGAGSRLTVL.

This clonotype was observed many times. The chain is built from TRBV7-8 and TRBJ2-4; D ambiguous. The CDR3 totals 15 residues. The ends were cut back, 3 bases at V and 2 bases at J, with 11 bases in the middle. Germline V CDR1 and CDR2: SGHVS, FQNEAQ. CDR3 residues: CASSFDRVPKNIQYF. CDR3 DNA sequence: TGTGCCAGCAGCTTTGATAGGGTCCCCAAAAACATTCAGTACTTC. The full variable domain, in which reference TRBV7-8 and TRBJ2-4 provide the parts outside the CDR3, is GAGVSQSPRYKVAKRGQDVALRCDPISGHVSLFWYQQALGQGPEFLTYFQNEAQLDKSGLPSDRFFAERPEGSVSTLKIQRTQQEDSAVYLCASSFDRVPKNIQYFGAGTRLSVL.

For this clonotype: A much larger clone is a single base away; this may be a read error. The chain recombines TRBV6-1 with TRBJ2-5; D is unclear. Germline V gene lookup returns CDR1 MNHNS and CDR2 SASEGT. Trimming stripped 6 bases from V and 4 bases from J, with 18 bases between. This CDR3 has 15 amino acids. CDR3 protein: CASRKGPQNTETQYF. CDR3 sequence (DNA): TGTGCCAGCAGGAAAGGGCCTCAAAACACAGAGACCCAGTACTTC.

This clonotype was picked up many times. The chain carries TRBV29-1 and TRBJ2-3, with 10 bases identical to TRBD2. From germline, CDR1 is SQVTM and CDR2 ANQGSEA. The CDR3 spans 17 residues. The V segment lost 0 bases and the J segment 1 base; nucleotides outside the gene matches: 7. CDR3 protein: CSVEDGGLAKRTDTQYF. The CDR3 DNA follows: TGCAGCGTTGAAGATGGGGGACTAGCGAAGCGCACAGATACGCAGTATTTT.

This clonotype occurred many times. Here the CDR3 reads CASSSLAGGLSNTGELFF. CDR3 sequence (DNA): TGTGCCAGCAGTTCGTTAGCGGGAGGACTATCGAACACCGGGGAGCTGTTTTTT. This rearrangement joins TRBV27 to TRBJ2-2; 10 bases agree with TRBD2. Unmatched junction bases numbered 8, after V lost 4 bases and J lost 0 bases. Germline CDR1 and CDR2: MNHEY and SMNVEV (reference sequence). This CDR3 region has 18 residues.

This clonotype turned up a few times. The chain employs TRBV2 and TRBJ1-2; 11 nucleotides match TRBD1. The CDR3 has 16 residues. Germline values: CDR1 SNHLY, CDR2 FYNNEI. V was clipped by 4 bases and J by 3 bases; unmatched bases: 7. Here the CDR3 DNA reads TGTGCCAGCAGTGGCCACCGGGACAGGGGGGACTATGGCTACACCTTC. It codes for CASSGHRDRGDYGYTF.

This clonotype was picked up many times. The chain has TRBV19 and TRBJ2-5; 9 bases align to TRBD1. Germline CDR1 reads LNHDA; CDR2 reads SQIVND (reference sequence). CDR3 length equals 15 residues. J was trimmed by 2 bases and V by 1 base; bases with no gene match: 2. Written as DNA, the CDR3 is TGTGCCAGTAGTATAGTTGGACAGGGGCAAGAGACCCAGTACTTC. It yields the protein CASSIVGQGQETQYF.

J is TRBJ2-7 and V is TRBV7-9, with TRBD2 matching over 7 bases. This CDR3 is 11 amino acids long. V lost 4 bases to trimming and J lost 9 bases; unmatched junction nucleotides: 3. The germline V gene has CDR1 SEHNR and CDR2 FQNEAQ (reference sequence). The CDR3 DNA sequence: TGTGCCAGCAGCTGGGGGGAGGGGCAGTACTTC. Encoded protein: CASSWGEGQYF.

The rearrangement links TRBV20-1 to TRBJ2-7, with D perhaps matching TRBD2 (6 bases). Germline-derived CDR1 and CDR2 are DFQATT and SNEGSKA (reference sequence). Trimming removed 4 bases from V and 0 bases from J, with 10 bases in between. The CDR3 runs to 13 residues. The CDR3 DNA is TGCAGTGCTACTCCGGGACTCTCCTACGAGCAGTACTTC. Translation: CSATPGLSYEQYF.

Only a few counts were recorded for this clonotype. The CDR3 loop is CASSYPRPDTDTQYF. The CDR3 DNA sequence: TGTGCCAGCAGTTACCCGAGACCAGACACAGATACGCAGTATTTT. The rearrangement joins TRBV6-2 or TRBV6-3 to TRBJ2-3; D remains unclear. Germline assignment: CDR1 MNHEY and CDR2 SVGEGT. The CDR3 has 15 residues. The V end lost 2 bases, the J end lost 2 bases, and 11 bases lay between the germline ends.

This clonotype has at least ten counts. The chain employs TRBV19 and TRBJ1-5; 7 nucleotides line up with TRBD1. CDR1 and CDR2 from the germline V gene are LNHDA and SQIVND (reference sequence). Trimming at V came to 1 base and at J to 1 base, leaving 1 base not matched to a gene. This CDR3 region has 15 residues. The CDR3 DNA reads as TGTGCCAGTAGTATAGGGGGACAGAGCAATCAGCCCCAGCATTTT. It is translated as CASSIGGQSNQPQHF.

This clonotype was observed at least ten times. The V and J genes are TRBV20-1 and TRBJ2-7, with D perhaps TRBD1 or TRBD2 (5 bases each). V gave up 4 bases and J gave up 3 bases, with 13 bases separating them. Germline-derived CDR1 and CDR2 are DFQATT and SNEGSKA (reference sequence). This CDR3 is built from 13 residues. The CDR3, as DNA: TGCAGTGCTACAGGGACCGGAAACTACGAGCAGTACTTC. This codes for CSATGTGNYEQYF.

This clonotype has at least ten counts. The V call is TRBV5-6, the J call TRBJ1-1; the D gene is possibly TRBD1 (5 bases). V was shortened by 4 bases and J by 2 bases, with 21 bases between the two germline ends. This CDR3 contains 17 residues. Germline CDR1 reads SGHDT; CDR2 reads YYEEEE. CDR3 nucleotides: TGTGCCAGCAGCCAGGATTGGGGCAACGGTGTTAACACTGAAGCTTTCTTT. Translated, it gives CASSQDWGNGVNTEAFF.